The 15 T cell receptor beta chains below come from one sample, sequenced in a study of blood T cells in healthy people across ages. The use of a sample-barcoded 5' primer and a J-beta primer mix characterized a second PCR of roughly 6 to 11 cycles. TCRdb processed the 5' RACE reads anew with MiXCR; each CDR3 protein has one entry. This table has hundreds of thousands of distinct CDR3 sequences, about 45% appearing once. Source material: blood. These receptors originate from a man older than 75 in good health.

This clonotype was picked up a small number of times. The chain joins TRBV6-1 to TRBJ1-1; 8 nucleotides align to TRBD1. Germline V gene sequence: CDR1 MNHNS, CDR2 SASEGT. V gave up 8 bases and J gave up 1 base; unmatched junction bases: 9. The CDR3 contains 15 residues. CDR3 loop: CASVPSGTGNTEAFF. As DNA, the CDR3 is TGTGCCAGCGTCCCCTCCGGGACAGGGAACACTGAAGCTTTCTTT.

The chain uses TRBV7-9 and TRBJ1-1, with 12 bases identical to TRBD1. Per germline, CDR1 SEHNR and CDR2 FQNEAQ (reference sequence). The CDR3 consists of 16 residues. The V gene end was trimmed by 5 bases and the J gene end by 1 base; junction bases not matched to a gene: 5. CDR3 amino acids: CASSPGQGAWNTEAFF. The CDR3 DNA is TGTGCCAGCAGCCCGGGACAGGGGGCCTGGAACACTGAAGCTTTCTTT.

The V call is TRBV7-2, the J call TRBJ2-1, with D perhaps TRBD1 (5 bases). Trimming cost V 5 bases and J 3 bases, with 14 bases left between them. This CDR3 region has 15 residues. Germline V gives CDR1 SGHTA, CDR2 FQGNSA. The chain's CDR3 is CASSLGDSLYNEQFF. The DNA of the CDR3 is TGTGCCAGCAGCCTAGGAGACAGCCTCTACAATGAGCAGTTCTTC. Supplemented by reference TRBV7-2 and TRBJ2-1, the full variable domain reads GAGVSQSPSNKVTEKGKDVELRCDPISGHTALYWYRQSLGQGLEFLIYFQGNSAPDKSGLPSDRFSAERTGGSVSTLTIQRTQQEDSAVYLCASSLGDSLYNEQFFGPGTRLTVL.

This clonotype was observed at least ten times. The V and J genes are TRBV6-6 and TRBJ2-5; 9 bases match TRBD2. The CDR3 sequence is 15 residues long. CDR1 is MNHNY and CDR2 is SVGAGI in the germline V gene (reference sequence). With 1 base clipped from V and 5 bases from J, the junction kept 5 bases outside the gene matches. CDR3 amino acids: CASSYFASGAETQYF. The CDR3 nucleotides are TGTGCCAGCAGTTACTTCGCTAGCGGGGCGGAGACCCAGTACTTC.

This clonotype has only a few counts. This chain links TRBV4-3 with TRBJ2-1; D possibly uses TRBD1 or TRBD2 (5 bases each). Per the germline V gene, CDR1 is LGHNA and CDR2 is YSLEER. The CDR3 runs 16 residues. V lost 4 bases and J lost 7, with 20 bases in between. The CDR3 nucleotides read TGCGCCAGCAGCCTTTTTCCGGGCCCCGAGGGGAATGAGCAGTTCTTC. It codes for CASSLFPGPEGNEQFF.

In its sample, this clonotype was seen a few times. The chain employs TRBV12-3 or TRBV12-4 and TRBJ1-2, with no clear D. Between the trimmed V and J ends, which lost 7 bases and 6 bases, there was a span of 15 bases. This CDR3 has 13 residues. The CDR3 sequence: CASTLGGLDGYTF. CDR3 bases: TGTGCCAGCACCCTCGGTGGGCTGGATGGCTACACCTTC.

In this sample, this clonotype turned up a few times. The chain has TRBV6-2 or TRBV6-3 and TRBJ2-1; D call uncertain. Germline CDR1 and CDR2: MNHEY and SVGEGT. CDR3 length: 13 amino acids. Trimming removed 7 bases at V and 0 bases at J, with 7 bases between. This CDR3 reads CASKGSSYNEQFF. In DNA, the CDR3 is TGTGCCAGCAAGGGAAGCTCCTACAATGAGCAGTTCTTC.

The genes are TRBV7-9 and TRBJ2-7; no definite D call. This CDR3 region has 14 residues. V dropped 7 bases and J dropped 2 bases, with 15 bases sitting between them. Germline CDR1 and CDR2: SEHNR and FQNEAQ (reference sequence). In nucleotides, the CDR3 is TGTGCCAGCACCCAGATGGGGATAGCCTACGAGCAGTACTTC. Translated, it gives CASTQMGIAYEQYF.

The V call is TRBV4-3, the J call TRBJ2-3; maybe TRBD1 (5 bases). The CDR3 is 16 amino acids. Trimming took off 0 bases at V and 2 bases at J, with 12 bases between the two ends. Germline assignment: CDR1 LGHNA and CDR2 YSLEER. The CDR3 sequence: CASSQEKGLITDTQYF. DNA of the CDR3: TGCGCCAGCAGCCAAGAGAAGGGGCTAATCACAGATACGCAGTATTTT.

This sequence joins TRBV5-1 and TRBJ2-3; 11 nucleotides match TRBD1. The germline V gene has CDR1 SGHRS and CDR2 YFSETQ. The J segment lost 1 base and the V segment lost 5 bases, leaving 3 bases of the junction unmatched. The CDR3 sequence is 15 residues long. CDR3 coding DNA: TGCGCCAGCAGGACGGGACAGGGGGGCACAGATACGCAGTATTTT. It encodes CASRTGQGGTDTQYF.

This clonotype showed up just a few times. Possible read error: a much larger clone is one base away. J is TRBJ1-5 and V is TRBV6-5; tentative D call: TRBD1 (6 bases). This CDR3 is 14 amino acids long. The germline gives CDR1 MNHEY, CDR2 SVGAGI. Between the trimmed V and J ends, which lost 5 bases and 3 bases, there was a span of 11 bases. CDR3 sequence reads: CASSDDRNNQPQHF. In DNA, the CDR3 is TGTGCCAGCAGTGATGACAGGAACAATCAGCCCCAGCATTTT.

This chain joins TRBV4-1 and TRBJ2-1; possible D gene TRBD2, 6 bases. The CDR3 extends over 16 amino acids. V lost 0 bases and J 2 bases, leaving 11 bases between the germline ends. Per germline, CDR1 MGHRA and CDR2 YSYEKL. The CDR3 spells CASSQDWPSAYNEQFF. The CDR3 DNA sequence: TGCGCCAGCAGCCAAGACTGGCCTAGCGCCTACAATGAGCAGTTCTTC.

The gene calls are TRBV15 and TRBJ2-4; 8 bases match TRBD2. The CDR3 length is 14 residues. Germline lookup yields CDR1 LNHNV and CDR2 YYDKDF (reference sequence). V lost 6 bases and J lost 15; bases outside the gene matches: 16. As DNA, the CDR3 is TGTGCCACCAGTGTACGGGGGGGCGCGGAGACCCGGTACTTC. Translation gives CATSVRGGAETRYF.

V usage is TRBV7-2 and J usage is TRBJ1-6; TRBD1 might be the D (6 bases). Germline CDR1 and CDR2: SGHTA and FQGNSA. Between the trimmed V and J ends, which lost 1 base and 9 bases, there was a span of 16 bases. The CDR3 extends over 16 amino acids. Written as DNA, the CDR3 is TGTGCCAGCAGCTTAGACCCCCCAGAGGGGGGTTCACCCCTCCACTTT. Protein product: CASSLDPPEGGSPLHF.

The V call is TRBV5-1, the J call TRBJ2-2; no clear D. CDR1 and CDR2 from the germline V gene are SGHRS and YFSETQ. This CDR3 is built from 14 residues. V lost 4 bases to trimming and J lost 7 bases, with 14 bases between them. CDR3 loop: CASSNSGQHGELFF. The CDR3 nucleotides are TGCGCCAGCAGCAACTCAGGTCAACACGGGGAGCTGTTTTTT.